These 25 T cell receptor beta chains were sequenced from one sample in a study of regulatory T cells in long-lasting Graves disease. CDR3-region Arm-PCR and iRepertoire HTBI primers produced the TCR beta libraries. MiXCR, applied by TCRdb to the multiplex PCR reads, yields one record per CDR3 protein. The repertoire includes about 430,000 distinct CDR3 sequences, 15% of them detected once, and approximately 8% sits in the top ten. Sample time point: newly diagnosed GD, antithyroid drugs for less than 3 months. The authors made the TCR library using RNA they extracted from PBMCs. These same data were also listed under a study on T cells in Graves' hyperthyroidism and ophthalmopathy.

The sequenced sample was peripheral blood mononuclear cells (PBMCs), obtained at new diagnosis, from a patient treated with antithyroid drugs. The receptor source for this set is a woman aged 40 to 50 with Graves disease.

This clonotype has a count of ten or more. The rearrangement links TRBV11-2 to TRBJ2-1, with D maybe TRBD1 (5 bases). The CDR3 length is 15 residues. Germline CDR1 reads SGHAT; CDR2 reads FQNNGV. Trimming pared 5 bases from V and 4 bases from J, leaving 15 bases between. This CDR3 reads CASSPTDPVYNEQFF. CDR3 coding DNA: TGTGCCAGCAGCCCGACAGACCCAGTATACAATGAGCAGTTCTTC.

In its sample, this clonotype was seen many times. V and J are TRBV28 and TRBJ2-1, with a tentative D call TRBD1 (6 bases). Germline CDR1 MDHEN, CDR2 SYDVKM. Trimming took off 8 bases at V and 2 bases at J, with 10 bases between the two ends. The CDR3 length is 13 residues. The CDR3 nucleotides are TGTGCCAGCTGGGGGCATACCTACAATGAGCAGTTCTTC. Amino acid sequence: CASWGHTYNEQFF.

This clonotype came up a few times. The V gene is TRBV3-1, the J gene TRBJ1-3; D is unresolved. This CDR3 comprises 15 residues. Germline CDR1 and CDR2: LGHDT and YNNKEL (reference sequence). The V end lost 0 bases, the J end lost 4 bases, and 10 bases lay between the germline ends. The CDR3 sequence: CASSQEGLGGNTIYF. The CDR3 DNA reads TGTGCCAGCAGCCAAGAAGGGCTGGGCGGAAACACCATATATTTT.

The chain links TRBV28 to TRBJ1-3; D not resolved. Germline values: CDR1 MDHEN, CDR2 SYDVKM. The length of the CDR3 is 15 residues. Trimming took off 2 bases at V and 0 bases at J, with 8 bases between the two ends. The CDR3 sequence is CASSLPADSGNTIYF. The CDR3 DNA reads TGTGCCAGCAGTTTACCAGCAGACTCTGGAAACACCATATATTTT.

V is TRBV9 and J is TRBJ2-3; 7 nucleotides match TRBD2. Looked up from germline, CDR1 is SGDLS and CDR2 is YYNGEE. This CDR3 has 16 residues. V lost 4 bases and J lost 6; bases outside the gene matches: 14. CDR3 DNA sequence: TGTGCCAGCAGCCCCCCGCGTCGGGAGGCTTGGGATACGCAGTATTTT. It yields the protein CASSPPRREAWDTQYF.

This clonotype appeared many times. The DNA of the CDR3 is TGTGCCAGCAGCCGCGGGACAGCAGATACGCAGTATTTT. As protein: CASSRGTADTQYF. This chain joins TRBV11-3 and TRBJ2-3; the D gene is possibly TRBD1 (7 bases). CDR1 and CDR2 (germline): SGHNT, YENEEA. Trimming left V 5 bases short and J 4 bases short, with 10 bases between. CDR3 size: 13 residues.

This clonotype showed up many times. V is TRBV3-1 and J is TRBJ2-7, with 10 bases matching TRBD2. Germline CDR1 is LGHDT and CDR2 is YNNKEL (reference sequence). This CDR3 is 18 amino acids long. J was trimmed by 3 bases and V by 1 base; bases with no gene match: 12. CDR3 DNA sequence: TGTGCCAGCAGCCAAGGCCTAGCGGGAGTGTATCTTAGCTACGAGCAGTACTTC. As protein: CASSQGLAGVYLSYEQYF.

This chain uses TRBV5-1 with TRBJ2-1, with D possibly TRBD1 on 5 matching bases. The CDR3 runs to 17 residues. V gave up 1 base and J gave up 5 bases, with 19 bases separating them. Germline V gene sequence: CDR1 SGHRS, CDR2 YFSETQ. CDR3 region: CASSLWAGKGWNNEQFF. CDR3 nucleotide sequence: TGCGCCAGCAGCTTGTGGGCAGGGAAAGGGTGGAACAATGAGCAGTTCTTC.

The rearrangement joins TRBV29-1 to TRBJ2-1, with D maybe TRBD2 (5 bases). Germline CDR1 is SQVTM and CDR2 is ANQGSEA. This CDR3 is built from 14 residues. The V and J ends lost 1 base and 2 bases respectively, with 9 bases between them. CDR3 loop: CSVEGWEPYNEQFF. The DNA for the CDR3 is TGCAGCGTTGAAGGGTGGGAGCCCTACAATGAGCAGTTCTTC.

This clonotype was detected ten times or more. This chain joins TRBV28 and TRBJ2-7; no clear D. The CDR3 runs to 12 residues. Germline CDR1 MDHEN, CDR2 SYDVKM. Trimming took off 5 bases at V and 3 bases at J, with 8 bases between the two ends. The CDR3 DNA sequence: TGTGCCAGCAGTGAGTTAGGCTACGAGCAGTACTTC. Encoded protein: CASSELGYEQYF.

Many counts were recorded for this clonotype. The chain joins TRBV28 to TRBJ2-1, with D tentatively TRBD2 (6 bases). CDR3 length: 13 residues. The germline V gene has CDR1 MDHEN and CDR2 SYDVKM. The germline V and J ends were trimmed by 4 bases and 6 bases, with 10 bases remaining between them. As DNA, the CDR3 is TGTGCCAGCAGTTACCTTAGCGGCAATGAGCAGTTCTTC. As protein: CASSYLSGNEQFF.

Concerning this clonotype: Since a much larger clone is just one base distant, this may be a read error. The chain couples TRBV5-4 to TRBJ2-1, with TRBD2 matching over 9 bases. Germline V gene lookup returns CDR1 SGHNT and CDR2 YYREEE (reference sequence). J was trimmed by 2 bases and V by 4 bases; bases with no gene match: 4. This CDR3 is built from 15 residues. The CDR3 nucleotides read TGTGCCAGCAGCCCTAGCGGGAACACCTACAATGAGCAGTTCTTC. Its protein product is CASSPSGNTYNEQFF.

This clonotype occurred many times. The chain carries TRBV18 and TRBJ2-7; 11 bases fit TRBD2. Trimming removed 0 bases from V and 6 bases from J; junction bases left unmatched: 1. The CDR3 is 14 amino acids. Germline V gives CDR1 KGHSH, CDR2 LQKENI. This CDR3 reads CASSPPSGRGEQYF. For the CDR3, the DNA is TGTGCCAGCTCACCACCTAGCGGGAGGGGCGAGCAGTACTTC.

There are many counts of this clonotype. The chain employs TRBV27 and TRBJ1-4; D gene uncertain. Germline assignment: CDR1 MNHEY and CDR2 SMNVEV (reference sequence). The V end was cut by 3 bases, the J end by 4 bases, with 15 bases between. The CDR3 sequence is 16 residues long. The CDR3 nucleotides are TGTGCCAGCAGTTTTGGAGCGCTCTCGGGTAATGAAAAACTGTTTTTT. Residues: CASSFGALSGNEKLFF.

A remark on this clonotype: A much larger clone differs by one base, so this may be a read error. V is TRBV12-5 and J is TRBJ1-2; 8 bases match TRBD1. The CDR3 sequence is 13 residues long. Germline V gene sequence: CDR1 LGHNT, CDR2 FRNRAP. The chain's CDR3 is CVSGPGQGYGYTF. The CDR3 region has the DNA TGTGTTAGTGGCCCAGGACAGGGCTATGGCTACACCTTC. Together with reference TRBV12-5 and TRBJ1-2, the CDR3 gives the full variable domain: DARVTQTPRHKVTEMGQEVTMRCQPILGHNTVFWYRQTMMQGLELLAYFRNRAPLDDSGMPKDRFSAEMPDATLATLKIQPSEPRDSAVYFCVSGPGQGYGYTFGSGTRLTVV.

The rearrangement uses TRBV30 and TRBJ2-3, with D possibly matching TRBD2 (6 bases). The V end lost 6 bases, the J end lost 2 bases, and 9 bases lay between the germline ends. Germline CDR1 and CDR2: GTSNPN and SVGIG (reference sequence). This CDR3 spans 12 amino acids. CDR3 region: CACSGFTDTQYF. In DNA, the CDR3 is TGTGCCTGTAGCGGATTCACAGATACGCAGTATTTT.

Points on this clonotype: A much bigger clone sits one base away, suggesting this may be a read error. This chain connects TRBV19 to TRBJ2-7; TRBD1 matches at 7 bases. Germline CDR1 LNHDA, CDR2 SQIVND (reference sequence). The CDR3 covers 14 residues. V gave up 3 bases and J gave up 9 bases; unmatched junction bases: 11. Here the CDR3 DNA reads TGTGCCAGTAGTATCGCGTCAGGGGGACACGGGCAGTACTTC. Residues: CASSIASGGHGQYF.

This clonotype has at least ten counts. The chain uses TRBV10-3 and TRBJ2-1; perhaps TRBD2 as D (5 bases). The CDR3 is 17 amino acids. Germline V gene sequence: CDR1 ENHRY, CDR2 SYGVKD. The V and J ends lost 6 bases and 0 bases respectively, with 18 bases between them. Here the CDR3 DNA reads TGTGCCATCAGCGAGGGCCGGGGTCCCTTCTCCTACAATGAGCAGTTCTTC. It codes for CAISEGRGPFSYNEQFF.

CDR3 coding DNA: TGTGCCAGCAGCCCGGGTAGGGGCGGGAGGCTATACAATGAGCAGTTCTTC. It translates to CASSPGRGGRLYNEQFF. The chain links TRBV9 to TRBJ2-1; TRBD2 agrees at 8 bases. This CDR3 comprises 17 residues. CDR1 is SGDLS, CDR2 YYNGEE, per germline. V dropped 4 bases and J dropped 4; count of bases not matched to a gene: 13. Filled out from reference TRBV9 and TRBJ2-1, the complete variable domain reads DSGVTQTPKHLITATGQRVTLRCSPRSGDLSVYWYQQSLDQGLQFLIQYYNGEERAKGNILERFSAQQFPDLHSELNLSSLELGDSALYFCASSPGRGGRLYNEQFFGPGTRLTVL.

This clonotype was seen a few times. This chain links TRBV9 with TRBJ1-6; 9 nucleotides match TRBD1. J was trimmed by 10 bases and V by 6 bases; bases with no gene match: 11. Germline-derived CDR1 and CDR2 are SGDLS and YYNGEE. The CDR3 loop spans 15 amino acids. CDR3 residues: CASNNGGTGTSPLHF. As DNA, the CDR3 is TGTGCCAGCAACAATGGGGGGACAGGGACCTCACCCCTCCACTTT. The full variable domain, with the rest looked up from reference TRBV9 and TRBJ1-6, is DSGVTQTPKHLITATGQRVTLRCSPRSGDLSVYWYQQSLDQGLQFLIQYYNGEERAKGNILERFSAQQFPDLHSELNLSSLELGDSALYFCASNNGGTGTSPLHFGNGTRLTVT.

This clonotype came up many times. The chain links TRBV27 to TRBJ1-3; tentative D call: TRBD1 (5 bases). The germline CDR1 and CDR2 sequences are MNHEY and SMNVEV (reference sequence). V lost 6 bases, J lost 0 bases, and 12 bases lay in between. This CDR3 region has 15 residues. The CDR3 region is CASSQGPFSGNTIYF. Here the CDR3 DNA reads TGTGCCAGCAGCCAGGGACCCTTCTCTGGAAACACCATATATTTT.

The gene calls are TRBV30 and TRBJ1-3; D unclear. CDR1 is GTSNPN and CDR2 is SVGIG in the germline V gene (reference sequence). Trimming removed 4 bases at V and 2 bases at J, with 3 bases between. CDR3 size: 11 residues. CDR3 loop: CAWNPGNTIYF. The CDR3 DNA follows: TGTGCCTGGAACCCTGGAAACACCATATATTTT.

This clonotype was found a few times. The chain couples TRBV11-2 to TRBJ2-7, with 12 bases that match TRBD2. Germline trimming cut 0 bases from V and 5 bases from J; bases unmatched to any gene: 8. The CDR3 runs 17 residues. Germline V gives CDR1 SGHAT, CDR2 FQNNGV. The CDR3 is CASSLDWASGRANEQYF. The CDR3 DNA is TGTGCCAGCAGCTTAGATTGGGCTAGCGGGAGGGCTAACGAGCAGTACTTC. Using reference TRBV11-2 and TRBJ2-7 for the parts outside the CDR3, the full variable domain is EAGVAQSPRYKIIEKRQSVAFWCNPISGHATLYWYQQILGQGPKLLIQFQNNGVVDDSQLPKDRFSAERLKGVDSTLKIQPAKLEDSAVYLCASSLDWASGRANEQYFGPGTRLTVT.

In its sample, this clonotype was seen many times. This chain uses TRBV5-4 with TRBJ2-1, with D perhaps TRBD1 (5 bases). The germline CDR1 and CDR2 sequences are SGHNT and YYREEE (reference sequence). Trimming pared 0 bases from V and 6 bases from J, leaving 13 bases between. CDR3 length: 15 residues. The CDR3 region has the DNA TGTGCCAGCAGCTTGGTCGCAGGGCCGTCCAATGAGCAGTTCTTC. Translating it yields CASSLVAGPSNEQFF. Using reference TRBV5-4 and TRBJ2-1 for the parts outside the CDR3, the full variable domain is ETGVTQSPTHLIKTRGQQVTLRCSSQSGHNTVSWYQQALGQGPQFIFQYYREEENGRGNFPPRFSGLQFPNYSSELNVNALELDDSALYLCASSLVAGPSNEQFFGPGTRLTVL.

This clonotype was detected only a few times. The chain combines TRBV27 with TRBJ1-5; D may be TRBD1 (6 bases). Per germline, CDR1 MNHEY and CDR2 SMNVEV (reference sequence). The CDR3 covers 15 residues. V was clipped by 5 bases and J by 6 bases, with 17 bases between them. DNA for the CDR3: TGTGCCAGCAGTCCACAGGGTAGGGGGAGTCAGCCCCAGCATTTT. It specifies CASSPQGRGSQPQHF.